These 20 T cell receptor beta chains share one sample of origin, sequenced in a study of PD-L1 blockade in urothelial cancer. Assay used: immunoSEQ multiplex PCR; TCRdb lists only in-frame clones, some missing. The table includes 35,000 to 45,000 clones, 81% detected once. Source: PBMCs, taken around atezolizumab (anti-PD-L1) treatment. The receptors stem from a man in his 70s with urothelial cancer.

This chain uses TRBV4-3 with TRBJ1-1, with D possibly TRBD1 on 5 matching bases. The CDR3 totals 16 residues. The germline V gene encodes CDR1 LGHNA and CDR2 YSLEER. Trimming removed 3 bases from V and 3 bases from J, with 17 bases in between. CDR3 nucleotides: TGCGCCAGCAGCCAGGGTGTAGGGGTTTCTCACACTGAAGCTTTCTTT. Its protein is CASSQGVGVSHTEAFF.

This clone has just a few counts. The gene calls are TRBV4-1 and TRBJ1-2; D is undetermined. The CDR3 runs to 14 residues. V dropped 1 base and J dropped 2 bases, with 8 bases sitting between them. Germline values: CDR1 MGHRA, CDR2 YSYEKL. CDR3 DNA: TGCGCCAGCAGCCAAGGAGGCCTAAACTATGGCTACACCTTC. Translation gives CASSQGGLNYGYTF.

The chain combines TRBV6-4 with TRBJ1-3; 8 bases fit TRBD1. CDR1 and CDR2 from the germline V gene are MRHNA and SNTAGT. This CDR3 comprises 14 residues. V lost 3 bases and J lost 2; bases outside the gene matches: 0. The CDR3 loop reads CASSETGAGNTIYF. In nucleotides, the CDR3 is TGTGCCAGCAGTGAGACAGGGGCTGGAAACACCATATATTTT.

This clone has only a few counts. This chain links TRBV9 with TRBJ2-3; no firm D call. CDR3 length: 11 residues. Germline CDR1 and CDR2: SGDLS and YYNGEE. V was cut by 8 bases and J by 3 bases, with 7 bases left in between. CDR3 loop: CASSSTDTQYF. The CDR3 coding sequence is TGTGCCAGTTCCTCGACAGATACGCAGTATTTT.

The rearrangement links TRBV5-8 to TRBJ1-1, with 11 positions matching TRBD1. Per the germline V gene, CDR1 is SGHTS and CDR2 is YDEGEE. This CDR3 is 16 amino acids long. J was trimmed by 5 bases and V by 4 bases; bases with no gene match: 10. The CDR3 nucleotides are TGTGCCAGCAGCCCCGGGACAGGGGGTTTTGGGACTGAAGCTTTCTTT. Its translation is CASSPGTGGFGTEAFF. Filled out from reference TRBV5-8 and TRBJ1-1, the complete variable domain reads EAGVTQSPTHLIKTRGQQATLRCSPISGHTSVYWYQQALGLGLQFLLWYDEGEERNRGNFPPRFSGRQFPNYSSELNVNALELEDSALYLCASSPGTGGFGTEAFFGQGTRLTVV.

The V and J genes are TRBV4-3 and TRBJ2-3; 8 positions agree with TRBD2. This CDR3 has 17 residues. V dropped 1 base and J dropped 2; count of bases not matched to a gene: 8. CDR1 LGHNA and CDR2 YSLEER come from the germline V gene. CDR3 amino acids: CASSQAVLAGYTDTQYF. The CDR3 nucleotides are TGCGCCAGCAGCCAAGCCGTCTTAGCGGGATACACAGATACGCAGTATTTT.

The V call is TRBV6-5, the J call TRBJ1-1; 10 bases align to TRBD1. This CDR3 spans 14 amino acids. CDR1 is MNHEY, CDR2 SVGAGI, per germline. J was trimmed by 7 bases and V by 5 bases; bases with no gene match: 7. The CDR3 coding sequence is TGTGCCAGCAGTCCGACAGGGGGCGGTGGTGAAGCTTTCTTT. Its protein product is CASSPTGGGGEAFF.

The chain has TRBV5-5 and TRBJ2-3; the match to TRBD1 covers 7 bases. The CDR3 is made up of 16 amino acids. V dropped 4 bases and J dropped 4; count of bases not matched to a gene: 12. From germline, CDR1 is SGHKS and CDR2 YYEKEE (reference sequence). CDR3 residues: CASSPWTGRASDTQYF. The CDR3 nucleotides read TGTGCCAGCAGCCCATGGACAGGAAGGGCCTCAGATACGCAGTATTTT.

The CDR3 reads CASTLTGGKPDTQYF. The DNA for the CDR3 is TGTGCCAGCACCTTGACAGGGGGAAAGCCAGATACGCAGTATTTT. The chain uses TRBV6-6 and TRBJ2-3; 9 bases map to TRBD1. Trimming at V came to 7 bases and at J to 4 bases, leaving 9 bases not matched to a gene. The CDR3 runs 15 residues. Germline V gives CDR1 MNHNY, CDR2 SVGAGI (reference sequence).

This clone showed up just a few times. The genes are TRBV7-2 and TRBJ1-1, with D uncertain. V was cut by 4 bases and J by 1 base, with 13 bases left in between. Germline-derived CDR1 and CDR2 are SGHTA and FQGNSA. The CDR3 consists of 15 residues. The CDR3, as DNA: TGTGCCAGCAGCTATTCCCTGGAGAAGAACACTGAAGCTTTCTTT. The encoded protein is CASSYSLEKNTEAFF.

This sequence joins TRBV28 and TRBJ2-1; weak D call: TRBD2 (6 bases). From germline, CDR1 is MDHEN and CDR2 SYDVKM. Deletions cut 7 bases from V and 4 bases from J, with 14 bases between. The CDR3 runs to 14 residues. The CDR3 loop is CASTSAGSYNEQFF. CDR3 nucleotides: TGTGCCAGCACCTCCGCGGGATCGTACAATGAGCAGTTCTTC.

The chain has TRBV7-2 and TRBJ2-5; 15 bases match TRBD2. With the DNA end fitting TRBJ2-7 better, the J assignment may be wrong. The CDR3 runs to 17 residues. The germline V gene has CDR1 SGHTA and CDR2 FQGNSA. The CDR3 loop reads CASSATGLAGGTYEQYF. CDR3 bases: TGTGCCAGCAGCGCAACGGGACTAGCGGGAGGCACCTACGAGCAGTACTTC.

V and J are TRBV27 and TRBJ2-2; the D is unclear. Germline V gene lookup returns CDR1 MNHEY and CDR2 SMNVEV (reference sequence). The CDR3 is 14 amino acids. V was trimmed by 1 base and J by 2 bases, leaving 5 bases between them. The CDR3: CASSLYINTGELFF. In nucleotides, the CDR3 is TGTGCCAGCAGTTTATACATAAACACCGGGGAGCTGTTTTTT.

The chain employs TRBV28 and TRBJ2-3, with D possibly matching TRBD1 (6 bases). The CDR3 covers 14 residues. With 2 bases removed from V and 6 bases from J, the gap between germline ends came to 12 bases. The germline CDR1 and CDR2 sequences are MDHEN and SYDVKM. The CDR3 DNA is TGTGCCAGCAGTTTAGGCCAGGGGTGGGATACGCAGTATTTT. This encodes CASSLGQGWDTQYF.

The chain uses TRBV7-9 and TRBJ2-3, with D perhaps matching TRBD2 (5 bases). This CDR3 is 15 amino acids long. Germline CDR1 and CDR2: SEHNR and FQNEAQ (reference sequence). V lost 11 bases and J 3 bases, leaving 21 bases between the germline ends. This CDR3 is CAGLASVRGTDTQYF. DNA of the CDR3: TGTGCCGGACTCGCGAGTGTCCGAGGTACAGATACGCAGTATTTT.

The V gene is TRBV2, the J gene TRBJ2-5, with 8 bases that match TRBD1. Losses at the gene ends were 8 bases for V and 1 base for J; bases not matched to a gene: 3. Per the germline V gene, CDR1 is SNHLY and CDR2 is FYNNEI. The CDR3 length is 13 residues. The chain's CDR3 is CASQDRAQETQYF. The CDR3 region has the DNA TGTGCCAGCCAGGACAGGGCCCAAGAGACCCAGTACTTC.

This clone occurred once. The genes are TRBV27 and TRBJ1-2; 10 bases fit TRBD1. V lost 5 bases, J lost 8 bases, and 8 bases stayed unmatched. This CDR3 has 14 residues. CDR1 and CDR2 from the germline V gene are MNHEY and SMNVEV (reference sequence). The DNA of the CDR3 is TGTGCCAGCAGTCTGACAGGGGGCACTGGCGGCTACACCTTC. Residues: CASSLTGGTGGYTF.

This clone was seen only once. V is TRBV11-2 and J is TRBJ2-3; TRBD1 matches 7 bases. V shed 4 bases, J shed 3 bases, and the junction held 16 bases outside the gene matches. The CDR3 runs to 18 residues. In germline, CDR1 is SGHAT, CDR2 FQNNGV. The CDR3 protein is CASSSGTAPGVRTDTQYF. In DNA, the CDR3 is TGTGCCAGCAGCTCGGGGACAGCTCCAGGGGTTCGGACAGATACGCAGTATTTT.

V gene TRBV19 combines with J gene TRBJ2-2, with TRBD1 matching 8 bases. Germline values: CDR1 LNHDA, CDR2 SQIVND (reference sequence). The CDR3 runs 16 residues. V shed 3 bases, J shed 6 bases, and the junction held 9 bases outside the gene matches. This CDR3 reads CASSIGNRGLAGELFF. The CDR3 DNA follows: TGTGCCAGTAGTATCGGGAACAGGGGGTTAGCCGGGGAGCTGTTTTTT.

This chain connects TRBV28 to TRBJ2-7; TRBD1 matches at 7 bases. Germline V gives CDR1 MDHEN, CDR2 SYDVKM. The V gene end was trimmed by 4 bases and the J gene end by 4 bases; junction bases not matched to a gene: 7. There are 14 residues in the CDR3. CDR3 amino acids: CASSSTGQAYEQYF. For the CDR3, the DNA is TGTGCCAGCAGTTCGACCGGACAGGCTTACGAGCAGTACTTC.